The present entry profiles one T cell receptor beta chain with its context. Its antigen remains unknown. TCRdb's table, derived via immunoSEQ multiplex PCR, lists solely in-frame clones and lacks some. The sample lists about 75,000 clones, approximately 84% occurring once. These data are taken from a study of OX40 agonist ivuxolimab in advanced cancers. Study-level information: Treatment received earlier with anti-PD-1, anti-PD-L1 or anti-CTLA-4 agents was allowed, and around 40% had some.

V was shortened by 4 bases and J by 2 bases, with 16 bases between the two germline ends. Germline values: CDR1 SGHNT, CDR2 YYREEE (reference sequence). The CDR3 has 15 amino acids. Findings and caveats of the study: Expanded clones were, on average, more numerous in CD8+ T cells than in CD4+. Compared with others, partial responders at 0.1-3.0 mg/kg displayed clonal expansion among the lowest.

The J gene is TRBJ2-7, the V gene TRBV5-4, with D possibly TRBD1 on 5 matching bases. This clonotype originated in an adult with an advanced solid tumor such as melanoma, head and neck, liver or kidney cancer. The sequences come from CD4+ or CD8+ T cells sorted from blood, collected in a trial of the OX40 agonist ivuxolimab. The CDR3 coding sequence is TGTGCCAGCAGCGACAGAACCTCAAACACCTACGAGCAGTACTTC. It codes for CASSDRTSNTYEQYF.